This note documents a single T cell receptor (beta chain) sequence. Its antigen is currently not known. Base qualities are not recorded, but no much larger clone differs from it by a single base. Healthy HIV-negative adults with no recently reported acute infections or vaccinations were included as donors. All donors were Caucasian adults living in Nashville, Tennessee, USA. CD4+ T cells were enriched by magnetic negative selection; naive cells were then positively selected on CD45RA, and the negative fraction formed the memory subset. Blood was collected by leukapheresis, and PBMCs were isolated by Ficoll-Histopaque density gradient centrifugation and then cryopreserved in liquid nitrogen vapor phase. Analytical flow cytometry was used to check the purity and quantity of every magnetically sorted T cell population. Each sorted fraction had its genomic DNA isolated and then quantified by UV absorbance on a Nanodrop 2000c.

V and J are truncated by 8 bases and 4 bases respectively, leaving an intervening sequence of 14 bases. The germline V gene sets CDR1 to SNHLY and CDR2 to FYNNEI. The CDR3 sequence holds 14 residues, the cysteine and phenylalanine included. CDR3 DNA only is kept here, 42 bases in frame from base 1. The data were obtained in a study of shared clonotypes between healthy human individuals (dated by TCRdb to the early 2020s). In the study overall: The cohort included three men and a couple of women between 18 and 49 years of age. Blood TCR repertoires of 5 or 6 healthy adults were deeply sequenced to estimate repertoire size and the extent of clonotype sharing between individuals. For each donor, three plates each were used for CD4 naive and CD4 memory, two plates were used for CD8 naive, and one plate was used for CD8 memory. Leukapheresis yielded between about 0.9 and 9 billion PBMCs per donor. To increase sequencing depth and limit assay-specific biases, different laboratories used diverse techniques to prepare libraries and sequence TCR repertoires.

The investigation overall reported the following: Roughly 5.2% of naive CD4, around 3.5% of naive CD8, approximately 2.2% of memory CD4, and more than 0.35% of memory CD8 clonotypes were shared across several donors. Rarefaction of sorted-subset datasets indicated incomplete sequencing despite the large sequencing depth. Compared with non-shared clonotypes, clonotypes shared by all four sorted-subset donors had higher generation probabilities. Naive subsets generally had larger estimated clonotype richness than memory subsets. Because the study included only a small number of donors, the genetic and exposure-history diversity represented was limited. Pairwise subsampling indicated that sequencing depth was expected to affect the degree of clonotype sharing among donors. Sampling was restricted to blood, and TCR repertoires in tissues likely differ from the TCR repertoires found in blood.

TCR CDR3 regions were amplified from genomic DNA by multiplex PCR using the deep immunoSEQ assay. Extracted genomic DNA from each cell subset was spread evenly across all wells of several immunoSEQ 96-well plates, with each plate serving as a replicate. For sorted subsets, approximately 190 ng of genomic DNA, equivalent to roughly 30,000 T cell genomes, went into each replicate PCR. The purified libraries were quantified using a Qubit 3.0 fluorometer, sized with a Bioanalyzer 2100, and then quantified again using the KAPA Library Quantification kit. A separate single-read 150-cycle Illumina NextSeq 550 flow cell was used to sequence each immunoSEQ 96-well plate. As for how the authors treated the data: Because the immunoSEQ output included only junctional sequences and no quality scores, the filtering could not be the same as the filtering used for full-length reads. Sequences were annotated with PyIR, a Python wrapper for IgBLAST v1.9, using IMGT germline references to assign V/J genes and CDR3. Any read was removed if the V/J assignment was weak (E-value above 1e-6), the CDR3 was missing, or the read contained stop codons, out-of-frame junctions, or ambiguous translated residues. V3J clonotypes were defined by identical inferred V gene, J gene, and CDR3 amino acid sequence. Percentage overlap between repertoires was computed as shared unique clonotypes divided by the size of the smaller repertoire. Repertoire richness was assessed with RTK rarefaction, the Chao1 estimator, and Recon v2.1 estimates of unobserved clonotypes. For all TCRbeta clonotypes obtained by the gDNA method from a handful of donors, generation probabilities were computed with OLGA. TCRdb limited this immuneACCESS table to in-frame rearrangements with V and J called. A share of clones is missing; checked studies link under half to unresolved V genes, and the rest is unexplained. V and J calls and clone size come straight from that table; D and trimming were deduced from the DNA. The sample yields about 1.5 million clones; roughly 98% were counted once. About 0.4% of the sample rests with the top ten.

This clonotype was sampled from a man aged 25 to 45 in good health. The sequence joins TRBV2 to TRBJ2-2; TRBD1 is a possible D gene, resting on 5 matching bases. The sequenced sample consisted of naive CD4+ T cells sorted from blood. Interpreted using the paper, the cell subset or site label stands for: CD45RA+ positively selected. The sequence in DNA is TGTGCCAGCGGAGATCTCAGGGTCACCGGGGAGCTGTTTTTT. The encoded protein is CASGDLRVTGELFF.